This TCR beta chain came from a study of shared clonotypes between healthy human individuals. Profiling relied on immunoSEQ multiplex PCR, and the TCRdb table lists in-frame clones only, not all of them. The sample contains 2 million to 2.5 million clones, less than 95% of which appear only once. V was clipped by 4 bases and J by 5 bases; unmatched bases: 5. The CDR3 is 14 residues long. Germline V gives CDR1 MDHEN, CDR2 SYDVKM. The sample was naive CD4+ T cells from PBMCs. Subset specified: CD45RA+ positively selected. The rearrangement uses TRBV28 and TRBJ1-2; 9 bases agree with TRBD1. This clonotype was sampled from a young man in good health. Some clones in this sample may be carry-over from other donors' samples. The CDR3 here is CASSSIGTGYGYTF. The CDR3 DNA reads TGTGCCAGCAGTTCGATAGGGACAGGGTATGGCTACACCTTC.